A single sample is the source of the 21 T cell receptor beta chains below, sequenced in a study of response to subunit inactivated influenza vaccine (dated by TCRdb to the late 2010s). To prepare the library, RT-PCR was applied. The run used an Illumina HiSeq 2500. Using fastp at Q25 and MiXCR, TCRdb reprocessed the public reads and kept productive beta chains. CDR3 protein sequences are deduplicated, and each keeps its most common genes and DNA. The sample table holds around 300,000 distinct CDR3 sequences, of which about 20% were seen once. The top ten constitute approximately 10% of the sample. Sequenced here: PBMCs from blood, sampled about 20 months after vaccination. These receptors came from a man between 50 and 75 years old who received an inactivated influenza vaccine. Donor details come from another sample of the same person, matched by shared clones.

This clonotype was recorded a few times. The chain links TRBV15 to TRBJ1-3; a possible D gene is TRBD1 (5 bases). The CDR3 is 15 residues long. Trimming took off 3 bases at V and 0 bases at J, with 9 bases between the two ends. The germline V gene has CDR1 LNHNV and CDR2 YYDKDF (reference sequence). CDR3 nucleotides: TGTGCCACCAGCAGTGGTGGGGGCTCTGGAAACACCATATATTTT. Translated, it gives CATSSGGGSGNTIYF.

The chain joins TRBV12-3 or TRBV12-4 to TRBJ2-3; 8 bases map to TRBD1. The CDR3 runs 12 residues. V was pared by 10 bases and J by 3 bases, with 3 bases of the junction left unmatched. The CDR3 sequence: CATNRGTDTQYF. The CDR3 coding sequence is TGTGCCACCAACAGGGGGACAGATACGCAGTATTTT.

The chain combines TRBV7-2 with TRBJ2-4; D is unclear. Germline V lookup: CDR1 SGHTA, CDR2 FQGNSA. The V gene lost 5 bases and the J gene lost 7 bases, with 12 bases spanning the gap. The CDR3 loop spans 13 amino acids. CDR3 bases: TGTGCCAGCAGCACCCGGACCCGGAACATTCAGTACTTC. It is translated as CASSTRTRNIQYF. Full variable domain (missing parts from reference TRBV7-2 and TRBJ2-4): GAGVSQSPSNKVTEKGKDVELRCDPISGHTALYWYRQSLGQGLEFLIYFQGNSAPDKSGLPSDRFSAERTGGSVSTLTIQRTQQEDSAVYLCASSTRTRNIQYFGAGTRLSVL.

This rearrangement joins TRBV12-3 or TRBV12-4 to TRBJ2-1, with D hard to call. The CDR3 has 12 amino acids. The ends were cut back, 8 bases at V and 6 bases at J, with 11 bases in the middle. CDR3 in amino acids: CASGSGVNEQFF. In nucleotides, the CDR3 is TGTGCCAGCGGGTCCGGAGTCAATGAGCAGTTCTTC.

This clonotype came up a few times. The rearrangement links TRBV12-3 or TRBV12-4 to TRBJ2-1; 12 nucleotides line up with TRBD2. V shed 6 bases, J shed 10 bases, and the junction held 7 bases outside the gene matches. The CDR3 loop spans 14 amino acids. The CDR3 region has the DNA TGTGCCAGCAGGGGACTAGCGGGTCTTAACGAGCAGTTCTTC. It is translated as CASRGLAGLNEQFF.

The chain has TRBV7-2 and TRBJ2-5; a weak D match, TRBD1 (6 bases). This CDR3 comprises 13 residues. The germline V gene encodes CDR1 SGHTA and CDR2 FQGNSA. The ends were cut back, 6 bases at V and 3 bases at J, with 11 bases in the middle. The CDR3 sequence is CASRDRNEETQYF. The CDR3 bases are TGTGCCAGCAGGGACAGAAATGAAGAGACCCAGTACTTC.

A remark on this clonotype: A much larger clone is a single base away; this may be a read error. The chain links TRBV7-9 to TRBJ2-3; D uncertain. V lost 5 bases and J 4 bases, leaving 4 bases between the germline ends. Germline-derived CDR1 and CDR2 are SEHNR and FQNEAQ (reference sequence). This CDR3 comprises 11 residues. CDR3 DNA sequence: TGTGCCAGCAGCCCCCCAGATACGCAGTATTTT. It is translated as CASSPPDTQYF.

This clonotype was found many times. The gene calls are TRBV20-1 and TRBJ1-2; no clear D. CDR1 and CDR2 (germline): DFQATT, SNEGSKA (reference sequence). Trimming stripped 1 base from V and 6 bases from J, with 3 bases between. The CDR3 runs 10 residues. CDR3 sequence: CSARVNGYTF. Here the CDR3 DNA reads TGCAGTGCTAGAGTCAATGGCTACACCTTC.

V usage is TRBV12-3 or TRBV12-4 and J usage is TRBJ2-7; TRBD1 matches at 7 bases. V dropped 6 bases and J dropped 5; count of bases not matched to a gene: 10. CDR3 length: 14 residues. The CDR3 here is CASREKQGVHEQYF. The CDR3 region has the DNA TGTGCCAGCAGGGAGAAGCAGGGGGTCCACGAGCAGTACTTC.

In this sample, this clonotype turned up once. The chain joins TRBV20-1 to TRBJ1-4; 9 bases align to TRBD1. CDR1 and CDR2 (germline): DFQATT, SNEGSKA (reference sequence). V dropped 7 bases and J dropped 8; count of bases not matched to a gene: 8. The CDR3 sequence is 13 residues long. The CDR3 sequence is CSVRGQGREKLFF. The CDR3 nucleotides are TGCAGTGTCCGGGGACAGGGTAGGGAAAAACTGTTTTTT.

The CDR3, as DNA: TGTGCCAGCAGCTTGGCGGGGCAAACAGATACGCAGTATTTT. It is translated as CASSLAGQTDTQYF. This rearrangement joins TRBV7-3 to TRBJ2-3, with D perhaps matching TRBD2 (6 bases). Germline lookup yields CDR1 SGHTA and CDR2 FQGTGA. The V end was cut by 3 bases, the J end by 3 bases, with 10 bases between. CDR3 size: 14 residues.

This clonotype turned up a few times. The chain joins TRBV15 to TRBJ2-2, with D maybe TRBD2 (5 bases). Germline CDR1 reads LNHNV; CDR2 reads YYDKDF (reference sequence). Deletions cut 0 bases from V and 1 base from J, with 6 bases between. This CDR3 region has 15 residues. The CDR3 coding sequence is TGTGCCACCAGCAGAGATCGGGAGAACACCGGGGAGCTGTTTTTT. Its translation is CATSRDRENTGELFF.

The CDR3 here is CASGANTGELFF. The DNA of the CDR3 is TGTGCTTCGGGCGCGAACACCGGGGAGCTGTTTTTT. The J gene is TRBJ2-2, the V gene TRBV6-5; D gene ambiguous. Germline V gene lookup returns CDR1 MNHEY and CDR2 SVGAGI. This CDR3 region has 12 residues.

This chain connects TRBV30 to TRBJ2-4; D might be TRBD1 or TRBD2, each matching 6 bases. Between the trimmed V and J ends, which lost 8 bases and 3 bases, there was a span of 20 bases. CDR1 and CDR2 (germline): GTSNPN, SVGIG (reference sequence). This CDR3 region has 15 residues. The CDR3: CATGGRGNRKNIQYF. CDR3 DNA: TGTGCCACCGGGGGCAGAGGAAACCGCAAAAACATTCAGTACTTC.

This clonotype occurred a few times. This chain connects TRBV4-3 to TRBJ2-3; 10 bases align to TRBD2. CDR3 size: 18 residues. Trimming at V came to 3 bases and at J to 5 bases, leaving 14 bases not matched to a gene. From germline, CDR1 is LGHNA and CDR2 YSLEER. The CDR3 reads CASSHIKISGRREDTQYF. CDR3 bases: TGCGCCAGCAGCCATATAAAGATTAGCGGGAGGCGGGAAGATACGCAGTATTTT.

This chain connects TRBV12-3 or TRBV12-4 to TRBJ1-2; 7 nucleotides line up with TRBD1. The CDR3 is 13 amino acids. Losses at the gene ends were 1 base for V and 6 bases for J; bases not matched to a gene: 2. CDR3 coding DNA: TGTGCCAGCAGTTTAGGAGGGGGCGATGGCTACACCTTC. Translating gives CASSLGGGDGYTF.

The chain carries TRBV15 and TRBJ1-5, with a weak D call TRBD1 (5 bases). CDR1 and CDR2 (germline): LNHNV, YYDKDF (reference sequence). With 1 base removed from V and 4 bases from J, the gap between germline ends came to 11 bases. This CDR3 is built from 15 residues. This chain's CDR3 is CATSRGAGRNQPQHF. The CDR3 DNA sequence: TGTGCCACCAGCAGAGGGGCGGGACGGAATCAGCCCCAGCATTTT.

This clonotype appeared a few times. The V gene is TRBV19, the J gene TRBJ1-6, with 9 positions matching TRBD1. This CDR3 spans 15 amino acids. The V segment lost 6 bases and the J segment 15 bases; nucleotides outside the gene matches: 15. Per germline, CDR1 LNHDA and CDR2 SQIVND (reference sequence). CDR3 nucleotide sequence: TGTGCCAGTAGGCAACCGGGACAGGGTAATTCAGGCCTCCACTTT. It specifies CASRQPGQGNSGLHF.

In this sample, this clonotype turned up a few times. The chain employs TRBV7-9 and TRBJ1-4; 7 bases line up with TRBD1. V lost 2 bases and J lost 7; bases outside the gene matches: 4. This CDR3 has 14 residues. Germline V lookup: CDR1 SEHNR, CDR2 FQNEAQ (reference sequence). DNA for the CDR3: TGTGCCAGCAGCTTATTCCGGGACAGTGAAAAACTGTTTTTT. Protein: CASSLFRDSEKLFF.

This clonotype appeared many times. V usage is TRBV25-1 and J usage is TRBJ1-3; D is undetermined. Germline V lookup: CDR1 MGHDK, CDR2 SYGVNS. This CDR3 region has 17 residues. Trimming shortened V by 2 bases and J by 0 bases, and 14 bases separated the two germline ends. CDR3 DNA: TGTGCCAGCAGTGAAGAGGCTCCGAACCTCTCTGGAAACACCATATATTTT. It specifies CASSEEAPNLSGNTIYF.

In DNA form, the CDR3 reads TGTGCCAGCAGTTCAGGAATAACTGAAGCTTTCTTT. This translates into CASSSGITEAFF. The rearrangement joins TRBV6-2 or TRBV6-3 to TRBJ1-1; the D is unclear. Trimming shortened V by 4 bases and J by 5 bases, and 8 bases separated the two germline ends. The germline gives CDR1 MNHEY, CDR2 SVGEGT. CDR3 size: 12 residues.